This T cell receptor beta chain was observed in a study of shared clonotypes between healthy human individuals. Whole-study findings and limits: Clonotype sharing among donors likely depends on sequencing depth. Naive subsets, compared against memory subsets, generally had larger estimated richness values.

Comments on this clone: No antigen is known for it.

Every subset's genomic DNA went evenly onto several immunoSEQ plates. Sorted-subset replicate PCRs used roughly 210 ng of genomic DNA. This amount corresponded to about 30,000 T cell genomes. Using immunoSEQ multiplex PCR, the repertoire was profiled, and TCRdb retains in-frame clones only, with some absent. This table has around 2.5 million clones, more than 85% appearing once. Trimming at V came to 2 bases and at J to 8 bases, leaving 6 bases not matched to a gene. The CDR3 is made up of 14 amino acids. Germline CDR1 and CDR2: KGHSH and LQKENI. The receptor's source is a man aged 18 to 29 in good health. Some clones in this sample may be carry-over from other donors' samples. The sample taken for sequencing was naive CD4+ T cells from PBMCs. The sample's subset: CD45RA+ positively selected. The genes are TRBV18 and TRBJ1-2; 9 nucleotides match TRBD1. The CDR3 is CASSPYRGLEGYTF. In DNA, the CDR3 is TGTGCCAGCTCACCATACAGGGGGCTTGAAGGCTACACCTTC.